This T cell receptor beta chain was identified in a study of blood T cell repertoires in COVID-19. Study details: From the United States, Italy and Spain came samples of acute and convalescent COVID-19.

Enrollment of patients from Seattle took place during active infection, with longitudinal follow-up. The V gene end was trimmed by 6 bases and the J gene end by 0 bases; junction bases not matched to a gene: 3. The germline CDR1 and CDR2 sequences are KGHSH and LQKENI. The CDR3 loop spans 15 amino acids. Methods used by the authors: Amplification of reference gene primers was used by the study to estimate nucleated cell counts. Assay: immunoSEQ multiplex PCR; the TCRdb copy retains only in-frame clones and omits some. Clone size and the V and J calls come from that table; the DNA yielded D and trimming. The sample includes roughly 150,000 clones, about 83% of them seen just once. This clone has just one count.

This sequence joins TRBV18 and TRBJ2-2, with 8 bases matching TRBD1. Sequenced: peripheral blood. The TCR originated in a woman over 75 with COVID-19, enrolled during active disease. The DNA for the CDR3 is TGTGCCAGCTCCCTGGGACAGGCGAACACCGGGGAGCTGTTTTTT. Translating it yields CASSLGQANTGELFF.